Shown below are 25 T cell receptor beta chains from a single sample sequenced in a study of T cells in Graves' hyperthyroidism and ophthalmopathy. Regions amplified from RNA transcripts were the TCR beta CDR3 regions. HTBI primers were the set used in a first-round RT-PCR of the TCR CDR3. TCRdb fed the multiplex PCR reads into MiXCR, producing one record per CDR3 protein. The sample yields some 340,000 distinct CDR3 sequences, about 13% seen once. The sample was blood. The receptors stem from a woman aged 40 to 55 with Graves' ophthalmopathy.

The chain carries TRBV20-1 and TRBJ2-5, with 8 bases lining up with TRBD2. The length of the CDR3 is 10 residues. Germline CDR1 is DFQATT and CDR2 is SNEGSKA (reference sequence). This CDR3 reads CSSGQETQYF. The CDR3 DNA follows: TGCTCTAGCGGGCAAGAGACCCAGTACTTC.

This clonotype has only a few counts. Germline is not matched at one junction end, which may reflect a read error. The chain employs TRBV5-1 and TRBJ1-3; D is possibly TRBD1 (5 bases). Germline CDR1 and CDR2: SGHRS and YFSETQ. The CDR3 has 16 residues. The CDR3 sequence is CASSRAGSSSGNTIYF. Here the CDR3 DNA reads TGTGCCAGCAGCAGGGCCGGGAGCAGCTCTGGAAACACCATATATTTT.

In the case of this clonotype: This could be a read error, since a much larger clone is one nucleotide away. This chain connects TRBV6-1 to TRBJ1-1; D may be TRBD1 (6 bases). The CDR3 extends over 15 amino acids. Germline V gene data show CDR1 as MNHNS and CDR2 as SASEGT. Between the trimmed V and J ends, which lost 4 bases and 0 bases, there was a span of 12 bases. The CDR3 sequence is CASSGQDLMNTEAFF. The CDR3 DNA reads TGTGCCAGCAGTGGACAGGACCTCATGAACACTGAAGCTTTCTTT.

At least ten counts were recorded for this clonotype. V and J are TRBV3-1 and TRBJ2-3, with D possibly matching TRBD1 (6 bases). From germline, CDR1 is LGHDT and CDR2 YNNKEL (reference sequence). The CDR3 has 14 residues. Trimming took 1 base from V and 4 from J, leaving 9 bases between them. The CDR3 sequence is CASSQGGPPDTQYF. Written as DNA, the CDR3 is TGTGCCAGCAGCCAAGGGGGGCCTCCAGATACGCAGTATTTT.

This clonotype was counted at least ten times. The gene calls are TRBV20-1 and TRBJ2-6; D gene unclear. CDR1 and CDR2 (germline): DFQATT, SNEGSKA (reference sequence). Trimming left V 0 bases short and J 4 bases short, with 10 bases between. This CDR3 has 15 residues. The CDR3 DNA is TGCAGTGCTAGAGATCAAGGGTACGGGGCCAACGTCCTGACTTTC. Translation: CSARDQGYGANVLTF.

This clonotype was recorded at least ten times. The chain carries TRBV24-1 and TRBJ2-1; TRBD1 agrees at 8 bases. The V and J ends lost 2 bases and 8 bases, in that order; junction bases with no gene match: 10. The CDR3 has 16 amino acids. Germline loops: CDR1 KGHDR, CDR2 SFDVKD. CDR3 sequence: CATSDYGQGRKYEQFF. Written as DNA, the CDR3 is TGTGCCACCAGTGATTACGGACAGGGACGGAAGTATGAGCAGTTCTTC.

CDR3: CASSDPGTRSKNIQYF. The CDR3 nucleotides are TGCGCCAGCAGTGATCCCGGGACTCGAAGTAAAAACATTCAGTACTTC. This chain joins TRBV10-2 and TRBJ2-4; possible D gene TRBD2, 6 bases. The CDR3 runs to 16 residues. The V gene lost 3 bases and the J gene lost 4 bases, with 16 bases spanning the gap. Germline CDR1 reads WSHSY; CDR2 reads SAAADI.

The rearrangement uses TRBV11-2 and TRBJ2-7; TRBD2 is a possible D gene (6 bases). Trimming shortened V by 2 bases and J by 0 bases, and 11 bases separated the two germline ends. Germline V lookup: CDR1 SGHAT, CDR2 FQNNGV. This CDR3 has 15 residues. In nucleotides, the CDR3 is TGTGCCAGCAGCTTATCCCTAGCGAACTCCTACGAGCAGTACTTC. It is translated as CASSLSLANSYEQYF.

This clonotype was seen more than once but under ten times. The chain carries TRBV20-1 and TRBJ2-1, with TRBD2 identical over 11 bases. Germline-derived CDR1 and CDR2 are DFQATT and SNEGSKA (reference sequence). The length of the CDR3 is 18 residues. Trimming took 5 bases from V and 0 from J; bases not matched to a gene: 12. CDR3 coding DNA: TGCAGTGCTCAGACCGGGACTAGCGGAAAGTCCTCCTACAATGAGCAGTTCTTC. Translating gives CSAQTGTSGKSSYNEQFF.

This clonotype was observed a few times. The chain employs TRBV10-3 and TRBJ2-1; 11 bases match TRBD2. The CDR3 loop spans 16 amino acids. The V gene's germline CDR1 is ENHRY and CDR2 SYGVKD. J was trimmed by 8 bases and V by 0 bases; bases with no gene match: 6. CDR3 sequence (DNA): TGTGCCATCAGTGAGTCACTGACTAGCGGGGCCCATGAGCAGTTCTTC. Encoded protein: CAISESLTSGAHEQFF.

There are many counts of this clonotype. The gene calls are TRBV6-5 and TRBJ2-7, with D uncertain. The CDR3 extends over 16 amino acids. Germline CDR1 and CDR2: MNHEY and SVGAGI. Trimming removed 0 bases at V and 0 bases at J, with 12 bases between. In DNA form, the CDR3 reads TGTGCCAGCAGTTACTCCTTGGCCCGCAGCTCCTACGAGCAGTACTTC. Encoded protein: CASSYSLARSSYEQYF.

The chain is built from TRBV6-1 and TRBJ2-1, with unresolved D. This CDR3 is 11 amino acids long. The V gene's germline CDR1 is MNHNS and CDR2 SASEGT. The ends were cut back, 5 bases at V and 10 bases at J, with 9 bases in the middle. The CDR3 reads CASSLSLEQFF. CDR3 nucleotide sequence: TGTGCCAGCAGTTTGAGTTTAGAGCAGTTCTTC.

Many counts were recorded for this clonotype. The DNA for the CDR3 is TGTGCCAGCACCTTTCCCTTGGTCACTGAAGCTTTCTTT. Protein: CASTFPLVTEAFF. The chain has TRBV7-2 and TRBJ1-1; unclear D gene. The CDR3 contains 13 residues. The germline gives CDR1 SGHTA, CDR2 FQGNSA. V shed 7 bases and J shed 4 bases, with 13 bases lying between them.

This clonotype was counted a single time. The V gene is TRBV28, the J gene TRBJ1-3; D is possibly TRBD1 (5 bases). Per germline, CDR1 MDHEN and CDR2 SYDVKM. The germline V and J ends were trimmed by 5 bases and 4 bases, with 15 bases remaining between them. The CDR3 consists of 15 residues. The CDR3 is CASSPTGGLGNTIYF. Written as DNA, the CDR3 is TGTGCCAGCAGTCCGACCGGGGGTTTAGGAAACACCATATATTTT.

This rearrangement joins TRBV20-1 to TRBJ2-3; D unclear. V lost 1 base and J 2 bases, leaving 10 bases between the germline ends. The CDR3 is 14 amino acids. Germline V gives CDR1 DFQATT, CDR2 SNEGSKA (reference sequence). CDR3 residues: CSARGATTTDTQYF. The CDR3 nucleotides read TGCAGTGCTAGAGGGGCCACCACCACAGATACGCAGTATTTT.

The chain is built from TRBV9 and TRBJ2-1; no definite D call. This CDR3 region has 13 residues. Germline CDR1 SGDLS, CDR2 YYNGEE. The germline V and J ends were trimmed by 0 bases and 7 bases, with 8 bases remaining between them. CDR3: CASSVDYGNEQFF. CDR3 nucleotide sequence: TGTGCCAGCAGCGTAGATTATGGGAATGAGCAGTTCTTC. The whole variable domain, remainder taken from reference TRBV9 and TRBJ2-1, is DSGVTQTPKHLITATGQRVTLRCSPRSGDLSVYWYQQSLDQGLQFLIQYYNGEERAKGNILERFSAQQFPDLHSELNLSSLELGDSALYFCASSVDYGNEQFFGPGTRLTVL.

This clonotype occurred many times. The genes are TRBV7-9 and TRBJ1-5, with 7 nucleotides matching TRBD1. The V segment lost 1 base and the J segment 4 bases; nucleotides outside the gene matches: 4. Per germline, CDR1 SEHNR and CDR2 FQNEAQ (reference sequence). CDR3 length equals 15 residues. The CDR3 spells CASSLEGQINQPQHF. The CDR3 nucleotides read TGTGCCAGCAGCTTAGAGGGACAGATAAATCAGCCCCAGCATTTT.

This clonotype came up many times. The rearrangement joins TRBV6-1 to TRBJ2-1; D ambiguous. The CDR3 contains 14 residues. Looked up from germline, CDR1 is MNHNS and CDR2 is SASEGT. The V end lost 5 bases, the J end lost 9 bases, and 17 bases lay between the germline ends. Here the CDR3 reads CASSSPVSRSEQFF. CDR3 DNA sequence: TGTGCCAGCAGTAGTCCCGTATCGAGGTCTGAGCAGTTCTTC.

This clonotype has ten or more counts. The V call is TRBV6-1, the J call TRBJ2-7, with D tentatively TRBD1 (6 bases). This CDR3 region has 15 residues. V was trimmed by 5 bases and J by 7 bases, leaving 21 bases between them. Germline V gene data show CDR1 as MNHNS and CDR2 as SASEGT. CDR3 protein: CASSQPRGRSAEQYF. The CDR3 region has the DNA TGTGCCAGCAGTCAGCCTAGGGGGAGATCGGCTGAGCAGTACTTC.

The chain carries TRBV27 and TRBJ2-5, with 14 bases lining up with TRBD2. J gave up 5 bases and V 5 bases, and 7 bases lay outside the gene matches. Germline-derived CDR1 and CDR2 are MNHEY and SMNVEV (reference sequence). CDR3 length equals 16 residues. This chain's CDR3 is CASSIGLAGGRETQYF. CDR3 nucleotide sequence: TGTGCCAGCAGTATAGGACTAGCGGGGGGTCGGGAGACCCAGTACTTC.

At least ten counts were recorded for this clonotype. This chain joins TRBV11-2 and TRBJ1-1; D might be TRBD1 (6 bases). This CDR3 is 15 amino acids long. V lost 7 bases to trimming and J lost 2 bases, with 17 bases between them. CDR1 SGHAT and CDR2 FQNNGV come from the germline V gene. This CDR3 is CASIDRQGRNTEAFF. The CDR3 DNA is TGTGCCAGCATCGACCGGCAGGGGAGAAACACTGAAGCTTTCTTT.

The chain joins TRBV15 to TRBJ2-7, with unresolved D. Germline lookup yields CDR1 LNHNV and CDR2 YYDKDF (reference sequence). V gave up 2 bases and J gave up 2 bases, with 16 bases separating them. The CDR3 totals 16 residues. Here the CDR3 reads CATSRSRGARPYEQYF. As DNA, the CDR3 is TGTGCCACCAGCAGAAGTCGCGGAGCAAGACCCTACGAGCAGTACTTC.

This clonotype was observed a few times. The CDR3 protein is CASSSTPASANEQYF. The CDR3 coding sequence is TGTGCCAGCAGTTCCACCCCCGCGAGCGCCAACGAGCAGTACTTC. The chain is built from TRBV28 and TRBJ2-7; no clear D. Between the trimmed V and J ends, which lost 4 bases and 5 bases, there was a span of 18 bases. The CDR3 covers 15 residues. Germline V gives CDR1 MDHEN, CDR2 SYDVKM.

J is TRBJ2-1 and V is TRBV12-3 or TRBV12-4; 11 bases match TRBD2. The CDR3 extends over 15 amino acids. The junction had 4 bases not matched to a gene; V was cut back by 6 bases and J by 3 bases. CDR3 nucleotide sequence: TGTGCCAGCAGCATGACTAGCGGGGACTACAATGAGCAGTTCTTC. Amino acids: CASSMTSGDYNEQFF.

The J gene is TRBJ2-7, the V gene TRBV10-3; weak D call: TRBD2 (6 bases). Germline V gene lookup returns CDR1 ENHRY and CDR2 SYGVKD. The CDR3 runs to 14 residues. The V gene lost 4 bases and the J gene lost 0 bases, with 10 bases spanning the gap. The CDR3 DNA sequence: TGTGCCATCAGTGGGGACTGGGCCTCCTACGAGCAGTACTTC. Amino acid sequence: CAISGDWASYEQYF.